This T cell receptor beta chain was captured in a study of cytotoxic CD8 clonotypes in ibrutinib-treated CLL. Turning to the study itself: Timing of response sample collection was a median about twelve months after treatment start, with a range of 6 to 36. Productive templates per sample averaged 255,043; productive rearrangements, 80,000 to 95,000.

The study, taken as a whole, reports: Having risen at ibrutinib response, clonality had fallen back toward baseline by progression.

Germline CDR1 SGDLS, CDR2 YYNGEE. There are 19 residues in the CDR3. Between the trimmed V and J ends, which lost 4 bases and 6 bases, there was a span of 31 bases. TCRdb's copy holds only in-frame clones and misses some; the assay was immunoSEQ multiplex PCR. The sample carries nearly 25,000 clones, 70% to 75% recorded once. For this clone: The antigen is unknown.

Sequencing was performed on PBMCs, taken after 12 months of ibrutinib treatment. The clonotype originates from a human donor with chronic lymphocytic leukemia. This chain connects TRBV9 to TRBJ1-1, with D hard to call. This CDR3 reads CASSHPGGRFDSRGAEAFF. The CDR3 DNA follows: TGTGCCAGCAGCCACCCCGGTGGTAGGTTTGATTCGCGTGGCGCTGAAGCTTTCTTT.